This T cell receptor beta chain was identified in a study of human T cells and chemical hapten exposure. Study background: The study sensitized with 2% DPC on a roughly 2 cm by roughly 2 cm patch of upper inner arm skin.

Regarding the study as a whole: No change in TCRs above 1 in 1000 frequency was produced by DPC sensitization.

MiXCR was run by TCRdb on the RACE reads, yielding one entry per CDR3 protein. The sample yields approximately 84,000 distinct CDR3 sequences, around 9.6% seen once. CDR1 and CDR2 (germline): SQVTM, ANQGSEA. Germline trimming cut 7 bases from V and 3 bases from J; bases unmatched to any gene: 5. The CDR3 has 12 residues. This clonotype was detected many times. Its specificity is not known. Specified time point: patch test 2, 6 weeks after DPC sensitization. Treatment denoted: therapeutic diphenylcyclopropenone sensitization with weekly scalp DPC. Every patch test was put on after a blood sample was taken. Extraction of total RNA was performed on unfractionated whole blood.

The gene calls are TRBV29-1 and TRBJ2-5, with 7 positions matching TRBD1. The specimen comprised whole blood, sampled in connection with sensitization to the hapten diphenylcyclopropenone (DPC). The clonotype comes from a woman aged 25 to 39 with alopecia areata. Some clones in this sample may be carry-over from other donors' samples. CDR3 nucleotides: TGCAGCGCCCGACAGGGAAAAGAGACCCAGTACTTC. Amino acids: CSARQGKETQYF.